This T cell receptor beta chain derives from a study of cytomegalovirus exposure and HLA in healthy donors. Study results and limitations: The study designated about 180 TCR beta chains cytomegalovirus-associated.

For this clone: As yet, its antigen is unknown.

This CDR3 is built from 15 residues. Unmatched junction bases numbered 8, after V lost 6 bases and J lost 0 bases. Germline loops: CDR1 MNHEY, CDR2 SVGAGI. The repertoire was sequenced with immunoSEQ multiplex PCR; TCRdb's copy has only in-frame clones and lacks some. Here the sample spans some 76,000 clones, over 85% being singletons. V and J are TRBV6-5 and TRBJ2-7, with 7 bases aligning to TRBD1. Sequenced: PBMCs. The origin of this receptor is a woman between 18 and 29 years old in good health and CMV-seronegative. Here the CDR3 reads CASRLDRLSSYEQYF. The CDR3 DNA is TGTGCCAGCAGGTTGGACAGGTTAAGCTCCTACGAGCAGTACTTC.